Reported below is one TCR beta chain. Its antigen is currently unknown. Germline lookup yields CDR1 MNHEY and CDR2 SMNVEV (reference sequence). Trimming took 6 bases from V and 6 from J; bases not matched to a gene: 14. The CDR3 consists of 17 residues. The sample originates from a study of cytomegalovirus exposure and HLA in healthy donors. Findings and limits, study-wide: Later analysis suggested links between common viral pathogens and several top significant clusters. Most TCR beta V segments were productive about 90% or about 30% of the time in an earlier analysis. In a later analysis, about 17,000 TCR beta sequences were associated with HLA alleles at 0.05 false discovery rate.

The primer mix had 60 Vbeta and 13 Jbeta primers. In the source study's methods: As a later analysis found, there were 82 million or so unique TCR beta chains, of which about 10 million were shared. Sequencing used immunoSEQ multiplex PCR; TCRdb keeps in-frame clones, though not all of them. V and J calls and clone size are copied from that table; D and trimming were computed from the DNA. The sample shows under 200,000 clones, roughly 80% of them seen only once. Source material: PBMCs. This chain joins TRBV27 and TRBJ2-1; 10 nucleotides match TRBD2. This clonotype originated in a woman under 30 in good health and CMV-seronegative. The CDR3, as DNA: TGTGCCAGCAGGACCACCCGGGGACTAGCGACTATCAATGAGCAGTTCTTC. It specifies CASRTTRGLATINEQFF.